The present T cell receptor (beta chain) was sequenced within a study of blood T cell repertoires in COVID-19. V lost 8 bases, J lost 4 bases, and 11 bases lay in between. The CDR3 loop spans 13 amino acids. Clones were sequenced by immunoSEQ multiplex PCR, and TCRdb holds only the in-frame ones, with some missing. The sample comprises 40,000 or so clones, approximately 69% of which are singletons, and under 12% rests with the top ten. Sequencing was performed on peripheral blood. This sequence originates from a man in his sixties or seventies with COVID-19, enrolled during active disease. V is TRBV12-3 or TRBV12-4 and J is TRBJ2-2; D possibly corresponds to TRBD2 (5 bases). Here the CDR3 DNA reads TGTGCCAGCCGGGAAGGTCGCACCGGGGAGCTGTTTTTT. It yields the protein CASREGRTGELFF.